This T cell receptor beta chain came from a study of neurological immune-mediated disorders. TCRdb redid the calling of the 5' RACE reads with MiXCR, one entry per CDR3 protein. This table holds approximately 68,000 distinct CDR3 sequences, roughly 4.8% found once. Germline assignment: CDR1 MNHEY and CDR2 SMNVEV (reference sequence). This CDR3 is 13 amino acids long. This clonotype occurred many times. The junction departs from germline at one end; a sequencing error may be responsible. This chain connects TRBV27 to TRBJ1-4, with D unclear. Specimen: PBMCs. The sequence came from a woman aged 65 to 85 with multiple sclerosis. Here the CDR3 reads CASSHPTNEKLFF. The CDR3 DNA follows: TGTGCCAGCAGCCATCCAACGAATGAAAAACTGTTTTTT.